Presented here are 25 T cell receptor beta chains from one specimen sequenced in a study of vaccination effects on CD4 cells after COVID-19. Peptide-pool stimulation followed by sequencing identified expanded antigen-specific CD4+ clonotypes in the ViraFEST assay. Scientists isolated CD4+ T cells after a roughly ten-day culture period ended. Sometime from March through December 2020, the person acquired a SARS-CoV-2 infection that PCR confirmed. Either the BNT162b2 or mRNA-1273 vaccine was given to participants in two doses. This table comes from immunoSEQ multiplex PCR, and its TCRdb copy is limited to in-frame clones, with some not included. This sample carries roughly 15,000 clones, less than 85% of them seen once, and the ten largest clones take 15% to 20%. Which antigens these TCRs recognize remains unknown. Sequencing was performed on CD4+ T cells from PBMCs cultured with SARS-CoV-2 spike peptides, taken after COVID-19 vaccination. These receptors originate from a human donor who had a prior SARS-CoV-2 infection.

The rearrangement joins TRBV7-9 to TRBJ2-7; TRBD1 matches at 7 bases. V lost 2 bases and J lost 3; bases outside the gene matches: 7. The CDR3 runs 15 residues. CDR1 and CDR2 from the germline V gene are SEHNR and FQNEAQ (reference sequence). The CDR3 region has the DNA TGTGCCAGCAGCTTACTGTTGACAGGGAGCTACGAGCAGTACTTC. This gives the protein CASSLLLTGSYEQYF.

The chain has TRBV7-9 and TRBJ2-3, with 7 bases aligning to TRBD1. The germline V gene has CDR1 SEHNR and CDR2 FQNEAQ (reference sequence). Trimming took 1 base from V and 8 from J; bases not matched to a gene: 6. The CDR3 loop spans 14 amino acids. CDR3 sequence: CASSLEGAAGTQYF. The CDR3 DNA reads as TGTGCCAGCAGCTTAGAGGGGGCCGCGGGTACGCAGTATTTT. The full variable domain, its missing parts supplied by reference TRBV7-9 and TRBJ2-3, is DTGVSQNPRHKITKRGQNVTFRCDPISEHNRLYWYRQTLGQGPEFLTYFQNEAQLEKSRLLSDRFSAERPKGSFSTLEIQRTEQGDSAMYLCASSLEGAAGTQYFGPGTRLTVL.

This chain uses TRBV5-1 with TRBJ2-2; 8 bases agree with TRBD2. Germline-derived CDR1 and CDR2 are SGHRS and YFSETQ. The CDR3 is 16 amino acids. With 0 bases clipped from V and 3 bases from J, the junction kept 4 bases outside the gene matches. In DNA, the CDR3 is TGCGCCAGCAGCTTGGGAAGCGGGAGCCACACCGGGGAGCTGTTTTTT. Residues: CASSLGSGSHTGELFF.

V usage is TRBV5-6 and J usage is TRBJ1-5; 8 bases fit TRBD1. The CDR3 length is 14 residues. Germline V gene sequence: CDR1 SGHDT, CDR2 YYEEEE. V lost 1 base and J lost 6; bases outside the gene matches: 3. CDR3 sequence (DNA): TGTGCCAGCAGCTTGTCAGGGGGCCCTCAGCCCCAGCATTTT. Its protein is CASSLSGGPQPQHF.

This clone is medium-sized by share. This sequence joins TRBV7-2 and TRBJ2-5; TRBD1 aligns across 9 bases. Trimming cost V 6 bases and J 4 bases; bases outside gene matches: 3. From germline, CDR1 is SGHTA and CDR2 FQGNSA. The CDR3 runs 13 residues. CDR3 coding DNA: TGTGCCAGCAGGAACAGGGGGCCAGAGACCCAGTACTTC. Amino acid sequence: CASRNRGPETQYF.

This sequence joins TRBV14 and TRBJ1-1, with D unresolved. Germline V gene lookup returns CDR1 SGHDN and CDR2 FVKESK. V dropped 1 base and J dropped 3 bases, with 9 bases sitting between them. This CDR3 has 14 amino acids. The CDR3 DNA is TGTGCCAGCAGCCAAGCAGGCGGGTACACTGAAGCTTTCTTT. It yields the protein CASSQAGGYTEAFF.

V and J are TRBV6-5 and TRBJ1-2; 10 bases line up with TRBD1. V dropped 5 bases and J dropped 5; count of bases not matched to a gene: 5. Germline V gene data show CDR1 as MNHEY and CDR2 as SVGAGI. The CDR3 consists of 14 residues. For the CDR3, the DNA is TGTGCCAGCAGTCTGGGACAGGGGTTTTATGGCTACACCTTC. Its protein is CASSLGQGFYGYTF.

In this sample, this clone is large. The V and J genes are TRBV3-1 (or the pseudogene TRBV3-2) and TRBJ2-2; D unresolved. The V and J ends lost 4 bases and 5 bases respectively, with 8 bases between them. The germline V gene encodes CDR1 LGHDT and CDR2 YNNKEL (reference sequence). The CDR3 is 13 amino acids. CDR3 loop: CASSPKVTGELFF. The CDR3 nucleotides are TGTGCCAGCAGCCCGAAGGTGACCGGGGAGCTGTTTTTT.

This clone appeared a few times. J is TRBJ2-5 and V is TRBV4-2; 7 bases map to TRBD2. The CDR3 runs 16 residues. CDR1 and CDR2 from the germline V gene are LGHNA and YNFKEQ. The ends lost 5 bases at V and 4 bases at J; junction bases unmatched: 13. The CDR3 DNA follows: TGTGCCAGCAGCGGGGGGGATCGGGGCGATAGAGAGACCCAGTACTTC. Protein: CASSGGDRGDRETQYF.

For the CDR3, the DNA is TGCAGTGCTAGTGGAGCGGACAACTACGAGCAGTACTTC. It codes for CSASGADNYEQYF. This sequence joins TRBV20-1 and TRBJ2-7, with D possibly being TRBD1 or TRBD2 (5 bases each). The CDR3 extends over 13 amino acids. Germline CDR1 and CDR2: DFQATT and SNEGSKA (reference sequence). The V end lost 3 bases, the J end lost 3 bases, and 12 bases lay between the germline ends.

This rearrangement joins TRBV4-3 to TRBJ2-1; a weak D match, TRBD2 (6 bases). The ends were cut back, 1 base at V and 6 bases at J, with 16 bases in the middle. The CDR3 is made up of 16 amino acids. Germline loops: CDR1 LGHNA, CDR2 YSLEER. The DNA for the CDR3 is TGCGCCAGCAGCCAAGGGGAGAGGCTAGCGAGCAATGAGCAGTTCTTC. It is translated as CASSQGERLASNEQFF.

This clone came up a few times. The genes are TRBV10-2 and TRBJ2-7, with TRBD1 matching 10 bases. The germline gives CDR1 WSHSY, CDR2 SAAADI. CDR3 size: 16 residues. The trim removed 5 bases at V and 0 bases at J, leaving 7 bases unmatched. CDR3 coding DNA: TGCGCCAGCAGTAACTACGGGACAGGGGTCTCCTACGAGCAGTACTTC. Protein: CASSNYGTGVSYEQYF.

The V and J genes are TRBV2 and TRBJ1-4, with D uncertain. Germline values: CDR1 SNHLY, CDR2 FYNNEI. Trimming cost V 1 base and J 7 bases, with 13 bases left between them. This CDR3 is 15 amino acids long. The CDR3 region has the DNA TGTGCCAGCAGTGAAGAGGGAGTGAAAAGTGAAAAACTGTTTTTT. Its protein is CASSEEGVKSEKLFF.

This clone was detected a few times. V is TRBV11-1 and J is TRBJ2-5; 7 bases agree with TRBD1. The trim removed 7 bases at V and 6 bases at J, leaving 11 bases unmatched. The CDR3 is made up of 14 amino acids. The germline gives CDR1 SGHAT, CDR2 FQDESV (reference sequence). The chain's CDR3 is CASNDGGTVQTQYF. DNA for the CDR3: TGTGCCAGCAATGATGGTGGGACAGTGCAGACCCAGTACTTC.

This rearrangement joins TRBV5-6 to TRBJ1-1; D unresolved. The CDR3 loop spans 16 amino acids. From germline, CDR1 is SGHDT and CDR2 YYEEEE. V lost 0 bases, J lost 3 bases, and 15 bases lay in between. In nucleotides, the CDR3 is TGTGCCAGCAGCTTGGTAACGGGGAGGTGGGACACTGAAGCTTTCTTT. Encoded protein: CASSLVTGRWDTEAFF.

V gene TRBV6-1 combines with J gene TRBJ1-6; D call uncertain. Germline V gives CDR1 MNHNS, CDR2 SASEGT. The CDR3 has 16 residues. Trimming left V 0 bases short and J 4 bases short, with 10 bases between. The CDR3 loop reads CASSEAGEVYNSPLHF. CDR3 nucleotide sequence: TGTGCCAGCAGTGAAGCGGGAGAAGTATATAATTCACCCCTCCACTTT.

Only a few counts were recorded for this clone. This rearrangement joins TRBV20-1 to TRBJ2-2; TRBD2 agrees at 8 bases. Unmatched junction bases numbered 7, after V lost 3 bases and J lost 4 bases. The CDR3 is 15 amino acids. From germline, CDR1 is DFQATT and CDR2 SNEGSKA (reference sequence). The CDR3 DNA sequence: TGCAGTGCTAGTAGCGGGGATACGTCCACCGGGGAGCTGTTTTTT. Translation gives CSASSGDTSTGELFF.

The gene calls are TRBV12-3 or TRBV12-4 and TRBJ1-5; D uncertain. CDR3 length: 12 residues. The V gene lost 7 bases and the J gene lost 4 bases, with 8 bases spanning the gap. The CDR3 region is CASMDRNQPQHF. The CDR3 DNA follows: TGTGCCAGCATGGATCGTAATCAGCCCCAGCATTTT.

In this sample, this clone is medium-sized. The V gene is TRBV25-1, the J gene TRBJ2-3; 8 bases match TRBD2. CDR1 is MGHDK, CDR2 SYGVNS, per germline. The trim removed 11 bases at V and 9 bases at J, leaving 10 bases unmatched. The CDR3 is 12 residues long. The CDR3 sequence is CAAGGGLGTQYF. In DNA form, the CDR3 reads TGTGCCGCCGGGGGGGGACTCGGCACGCAGTATTTT.

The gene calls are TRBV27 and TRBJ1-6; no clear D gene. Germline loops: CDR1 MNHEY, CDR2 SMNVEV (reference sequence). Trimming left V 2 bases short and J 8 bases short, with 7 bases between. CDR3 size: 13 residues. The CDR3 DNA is TGTGCCAGCAGTTTAACCAGTTATTCACCCCTCCACTTT. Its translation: CASSLTSYSPLHF.

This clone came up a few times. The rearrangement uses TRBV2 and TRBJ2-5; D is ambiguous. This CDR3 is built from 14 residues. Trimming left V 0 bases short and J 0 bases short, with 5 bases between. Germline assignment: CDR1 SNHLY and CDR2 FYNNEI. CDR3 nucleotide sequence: TGTGCCAGCAGTGAAGCGGGGTACCAAGAGACCCAGTACTTC. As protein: CASSEAGYQETQYF.

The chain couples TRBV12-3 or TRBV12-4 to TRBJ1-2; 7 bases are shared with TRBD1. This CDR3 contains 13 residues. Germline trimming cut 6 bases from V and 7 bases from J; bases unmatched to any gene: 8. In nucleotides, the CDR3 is TGTGCCAGCAGACCACAGGGGAGTGGTGGCTACACCTTC. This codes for CASRPQGSGGYTF.

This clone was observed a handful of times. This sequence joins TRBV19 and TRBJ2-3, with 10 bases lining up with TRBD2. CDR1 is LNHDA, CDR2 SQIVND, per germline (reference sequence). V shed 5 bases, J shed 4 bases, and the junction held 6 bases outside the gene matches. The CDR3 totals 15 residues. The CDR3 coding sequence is TGTGCCAGTAGTTACCCTAGCGGGAGCTCAGATACGCAGTATTTT. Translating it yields CASSYPSGSSDTQYF.

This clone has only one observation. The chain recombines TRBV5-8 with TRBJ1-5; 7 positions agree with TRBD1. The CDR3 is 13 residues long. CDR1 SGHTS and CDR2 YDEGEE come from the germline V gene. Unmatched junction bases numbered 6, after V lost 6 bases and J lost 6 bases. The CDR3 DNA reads TGTGCCAGCAATGACAGGGCTCGTCAGCCCCAGCATTTT. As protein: CASNDRARQPQHF.

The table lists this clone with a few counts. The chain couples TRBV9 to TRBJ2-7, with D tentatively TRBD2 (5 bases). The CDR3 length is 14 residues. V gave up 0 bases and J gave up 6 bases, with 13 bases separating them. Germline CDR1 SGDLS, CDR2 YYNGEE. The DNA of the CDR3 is TGTGCCAGCAGCGTAGCTCTCGGTCGGGGCGAGCAGTACTTC. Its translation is CASSVALGRGEQYF.